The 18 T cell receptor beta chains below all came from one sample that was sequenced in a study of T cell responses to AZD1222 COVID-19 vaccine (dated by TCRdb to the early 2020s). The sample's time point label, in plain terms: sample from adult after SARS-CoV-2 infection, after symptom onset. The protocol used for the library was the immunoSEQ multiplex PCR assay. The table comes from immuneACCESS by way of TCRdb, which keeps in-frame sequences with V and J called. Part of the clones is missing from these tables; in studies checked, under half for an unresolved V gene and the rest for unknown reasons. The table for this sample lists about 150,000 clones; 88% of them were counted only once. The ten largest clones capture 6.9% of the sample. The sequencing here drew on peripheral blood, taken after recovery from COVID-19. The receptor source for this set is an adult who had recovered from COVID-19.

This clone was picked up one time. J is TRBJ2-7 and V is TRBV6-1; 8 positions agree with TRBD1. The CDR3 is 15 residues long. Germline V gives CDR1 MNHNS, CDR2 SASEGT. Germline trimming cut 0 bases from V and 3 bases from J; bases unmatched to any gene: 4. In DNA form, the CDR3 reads TGTGCCAGCAGTGAAGCGGGACAGGTCGGCTACGAGCAGTACTTC. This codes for CASSEAGQVGYEQYF.

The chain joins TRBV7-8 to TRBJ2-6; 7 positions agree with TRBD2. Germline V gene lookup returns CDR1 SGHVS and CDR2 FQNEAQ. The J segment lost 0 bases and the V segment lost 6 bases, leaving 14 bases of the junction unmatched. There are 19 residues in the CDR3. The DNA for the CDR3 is TGTGCCAGCAGTTCATCTTTAGCGGGCCCGAGCTCTGGGGCCAACGTCCTGACTTTC. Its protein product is CASSSSLAGPSSGANVLTF.

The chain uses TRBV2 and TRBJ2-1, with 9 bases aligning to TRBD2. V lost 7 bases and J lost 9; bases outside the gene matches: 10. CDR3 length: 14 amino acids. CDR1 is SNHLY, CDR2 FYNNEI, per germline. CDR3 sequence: CASKYGGGEVEQFF. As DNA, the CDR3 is TGTGCCAGCAAGTACGGCGGGGGGGAGGTTGAGCAGTTCTTC.

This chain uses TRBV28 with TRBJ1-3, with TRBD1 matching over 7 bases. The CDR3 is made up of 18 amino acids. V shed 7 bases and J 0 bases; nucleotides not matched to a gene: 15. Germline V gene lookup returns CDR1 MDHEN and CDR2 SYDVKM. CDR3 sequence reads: CASTRWGTATLSGNTIYF. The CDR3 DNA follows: TGTGCCAGCACCCGATGGGGGACAGCAACTCTCTCTGGAAACACCATATATTTT.

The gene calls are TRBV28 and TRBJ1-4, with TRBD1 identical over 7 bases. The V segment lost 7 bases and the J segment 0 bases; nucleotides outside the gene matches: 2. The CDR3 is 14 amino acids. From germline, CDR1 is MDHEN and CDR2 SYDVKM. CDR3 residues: CASTGGATNEKLFF. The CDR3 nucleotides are TGTGCCAGCACAGGGGGGGCAACTAATGAAAAACTGTTTTTT.

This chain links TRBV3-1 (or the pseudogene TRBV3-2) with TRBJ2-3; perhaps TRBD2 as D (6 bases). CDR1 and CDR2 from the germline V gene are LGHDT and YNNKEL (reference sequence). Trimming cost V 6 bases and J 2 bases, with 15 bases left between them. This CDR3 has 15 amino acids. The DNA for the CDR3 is TGTGCCAGCAGTAGAGGGCGGGGCGACACAGATACGCAGTATTTT. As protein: CASSRGRGDTDTQYF.

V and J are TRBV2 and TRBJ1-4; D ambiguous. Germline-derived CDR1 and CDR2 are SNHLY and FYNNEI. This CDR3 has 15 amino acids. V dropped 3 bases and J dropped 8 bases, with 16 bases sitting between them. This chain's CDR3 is CASSDQTGIGEKLFF. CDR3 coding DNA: TGTGCCAGCAGTGACCAGACTGGTATCGGGGAAAAACTGTTTTTT.

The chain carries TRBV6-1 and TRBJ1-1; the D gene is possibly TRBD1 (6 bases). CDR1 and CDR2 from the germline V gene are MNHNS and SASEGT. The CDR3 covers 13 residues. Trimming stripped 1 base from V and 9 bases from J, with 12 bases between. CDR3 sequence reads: CASSEGQDSKAFF. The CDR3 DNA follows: TGTGCCAGCAGTGAAGGGCAGGACAGTAAAGCTTTCTTT.

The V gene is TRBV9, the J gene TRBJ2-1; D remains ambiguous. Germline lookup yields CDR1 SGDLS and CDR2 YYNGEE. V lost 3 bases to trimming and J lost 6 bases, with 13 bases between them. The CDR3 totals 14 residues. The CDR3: CASSEGTLRNEQFF. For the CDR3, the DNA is TGTGCCAGCAGCGAGGGCACGTTGCGCAATGAGCAGTTCTTC.

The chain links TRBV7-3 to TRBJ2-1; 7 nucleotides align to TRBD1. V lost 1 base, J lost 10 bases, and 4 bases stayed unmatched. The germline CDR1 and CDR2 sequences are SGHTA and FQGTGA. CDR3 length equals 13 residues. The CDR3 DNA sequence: TGTGCCAGCAGCTTAAAAAGAGGGGGCGAGCAGTTCTTC. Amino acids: CASSLKRGGEQFF.

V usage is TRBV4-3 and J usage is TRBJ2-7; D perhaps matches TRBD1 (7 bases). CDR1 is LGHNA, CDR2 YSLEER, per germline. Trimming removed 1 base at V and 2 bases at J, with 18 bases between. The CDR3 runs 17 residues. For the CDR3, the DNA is TGCGCCAGCAGCCAAGTCGCCAGCAGGGGGGTCGCCTACGAGCAGTACTTC. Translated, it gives CASSQVASRGVAYEQYF.

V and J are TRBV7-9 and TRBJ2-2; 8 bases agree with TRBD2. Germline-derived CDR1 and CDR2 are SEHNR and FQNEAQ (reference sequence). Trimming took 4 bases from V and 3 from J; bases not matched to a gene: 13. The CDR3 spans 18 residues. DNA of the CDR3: TGTGCCAGCAGCTGGCTTACGACTAGCGAGTATTACACCGGGGAGCTGTTTTTT. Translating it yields CASSWLTTSEYYTGELFF.

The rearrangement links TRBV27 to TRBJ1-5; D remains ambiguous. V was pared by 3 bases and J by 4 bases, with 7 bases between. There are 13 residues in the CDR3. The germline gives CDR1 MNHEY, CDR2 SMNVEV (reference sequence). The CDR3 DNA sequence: TGTGCCAGCAGTTTCCAACCGAATCAGCCCCAGCATTTT. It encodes CASSFQPNQPQHF.

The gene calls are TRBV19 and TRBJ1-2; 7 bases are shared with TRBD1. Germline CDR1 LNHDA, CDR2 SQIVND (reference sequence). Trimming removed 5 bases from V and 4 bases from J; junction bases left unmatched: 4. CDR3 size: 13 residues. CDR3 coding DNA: TGTGCCAGTAGTGCCCAGGGGGGCTATGGCTACACCTTC. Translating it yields CASSAQGGYGYTF.

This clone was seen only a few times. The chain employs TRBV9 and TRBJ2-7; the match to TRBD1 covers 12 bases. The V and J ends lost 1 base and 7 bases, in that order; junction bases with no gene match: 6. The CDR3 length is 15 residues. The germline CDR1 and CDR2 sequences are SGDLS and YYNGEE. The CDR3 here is CASSVSGTGGGEQYF. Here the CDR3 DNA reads TGTGCCAGCAGCGTAAGTGGGACAGGGGGCGGGGAGCAGTACTTC. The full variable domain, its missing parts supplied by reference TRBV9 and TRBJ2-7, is DSGVTQTPKHLITATGQRVTLRCSPRSGDLSVYWYQQSLDQGLQFLIQYYNGEERAKGNILERFSAQQFPDLHSELNLSSLELGDSALYFCASSVSGTGGGEQYFGPGTRLTVT.

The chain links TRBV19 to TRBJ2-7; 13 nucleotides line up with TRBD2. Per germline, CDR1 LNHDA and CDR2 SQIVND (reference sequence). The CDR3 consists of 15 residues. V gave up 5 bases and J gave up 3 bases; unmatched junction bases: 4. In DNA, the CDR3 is TGTGCCAGTAGTCCGAGGACTAGCGGGAGCTACGAGCAGTACTTC. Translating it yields CASSPRTSGSYEQYF.

The DNA for the CDR3 is TGTGCCAGCAGCCGCACGAGGGTGAGTTCACCCCTCCACTTT. Translation gives CASSRTRVSSPLHF. The chain employs TRBV5-6 and TRBJ1-6; D gene ambiguous. The CDR3 spans 14 residues. CDR1 and CDR2 from the germline V gene are SGHDT and YYEEEE. V lost 4 bases and J lost 9, with 14 bases in between.

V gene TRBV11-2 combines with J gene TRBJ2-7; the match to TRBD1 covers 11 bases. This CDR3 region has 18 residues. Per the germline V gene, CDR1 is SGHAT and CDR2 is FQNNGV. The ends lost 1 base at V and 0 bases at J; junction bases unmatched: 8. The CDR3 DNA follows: TGTGCCAGCAGCTTAGTTGGACAGGGGGCACCTGGCTCCTACGAGCAGTACTTC. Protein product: CASSLVGQGAPGSYEQYF.